What follows are 19 T cell receptor beta chains derived from one specimen sequenced in a study of T cells in Graves' hyperthyroidism and ophthalmopathy. It was RNA transcripts that yielded the amplified TCR beta CDR3 regions. The TCR CDR3 was amplified in a first-round RT-PCR using the HTBI primer set. One entry per CDR3 protein, called by TCRdb with MiXCR from the multiplex PCR reads. The sample has roughly 420,000 distinct CDR3 sequences; approximately 14% are singletons. The source material was blood. These receptors all come from a woman in her late teens or twenties with Graves' hyperthyroidism.

This clonotype was counted many times. The chain has TRBV20-1 and TRBJ2-3; 9 nucleotides match TRBD2. With 3 bases clipped from V and 2 bases from J, the junction kept 6 bases outside the gene matches. The V gene's germline CDR1 is DFQATT and CDR2 SNEGSKA (reference sequence). The CDR3 totals 15 residues. The CDR3 bases are TGCAGTGCTAGGGATCTAGCGGGGACCACAGATACGCAGTATTTT. It is translated as CSARDLAGTTDTQYF.

The sample holds many counts of this clonotype. This chain uses TRBV29-1 with TRBJ1-1, with TRBD1 identical over 7 bases. Trimming cost V 5 bases and J 1 base; bases outside gene matches: 4. The CDR3 runs to 13 residues. Germline V gene lookup returns CDR1 SQVTM and CDR2 ANQGSEA. CDR3 residues: CSVRGTANTEAFF. As DNA, the CDR3 is TGCAGCGTTCGGGGGACAGCGAACACTGAAGCTTTCTTT.

This clonotype was seen a few times. The chain links TRBV10-2 to TRBJ2-2; the match to TRBD1 covers 10 bases. V dropped 6 bases and J dropped 4; count of bases not matched to a gene: 8. Germline V gene sequence: CDR1 WSHSY, CDR2 SAAADI. The CDR3 contains 16 residues. The CDR3 DNA is TGCGCCAGCAGCCTCCGGGACAGGGGAGTCACCGGGGAGCTGTTTTTT. The encoded protein is CASSLRDRGVTGELFF.

Concerning this clonotype: This may be a read error, as it is one base from a much larger clone. The CDR3 reads CASSLGGSSGETRYF. The CDR3 DNA sequence: TGTGCCAGCAGTTTAGGGGGGAGTTCAGGCGAGACCCGGTACTTC. This rearrangement joins TRBV28 to TRBJ2-5; maybe TRBD2 (6 bases). Germline V gives CDR1 MDHEN, CDR2 SYDVKM. CDR3 length equals 15 residues.

This chain links TRBV3-1 with TRBJ2-1, with TRBD2 matching 16 bases. From germline, CDR1 is LGHDT and CDR2 YNNKEL (reference sequence). This CDR3 is built from 18 residues. V gave up 2 bases and J gave up 10 bases; unmatched junction bases: 11. CDR3 in DNA: TGTGCCAGCAGCCAAATAGGGGGGACTAGCGGGAGGGCCTTAGAGCAGTTCTTC. Its translation: CASSQIGGTSGRALEQFF.

This clonotype was observed a few times. The J gene is TRBJ1-2, the V gene TRBV4-2; 7 positions match TRBD1. CDR1 and CDR2 from the germline V gene are LGHNA and YNFKEQ. V was clipped by 0 bases and J by 1 base; unmatched bases: 8. The length of the CDR3 is 17 residues. CDR3 loop: CASSQDGQAANNYGYTF. As DNA, the CDR3 is TGTGCCAGCAGCCAAGATGGACAGGCCGCTAATAACTATGGCTACACCTTC.

Of note for this clonotype: Compared with germline, one end of the junction differs, possibly owing to a read error. The CDR3 region is CASSFSDTQCF. The CDR3 DNA sequence: TGTGCCAGCAGTTTCTCAGATACGCAGTGTTTT. The chain carries TRBV12-3 or TRBV12-4 and TRBJ2-3; D is ambiguous. The CDR3 loop spans 11 amino acids.

As regards this clonotype: An end of the junction does not agree with germline; a read error may underlie this. The chain carries TRBV20-1 and TRBJ2-1, with 10 bases aligning to TRBD2. The CDR3 extends over 15 amino acids. Germline V lookup: CDR1 DFQATT, CDR2 SNEGSKA (reference sequence). The CDR3 is CSTRDNSGRELEQFF. The CDR3 nucleotides are TGCAGTACTAGAGATAACAGCGGGAGGGAACTAGAGCAGTTCTTC.

This clonotype was observed many times. CDR3 region: CSAPRGGTGNSPLHF. The CDR3 region has the DNA TGCAGTGCTCCCCGCGGCGGGACAGGGAATTCACCCCTCCACTTT. The V and J genes are TRBV20-1 and TRBJ1-6, with TRBD1 identical over 9 bases. The CDR3 loop spans 15 amino acids. V was pared by 5 bases and J by 7 bases, with 9 bases of the junction left unmatched. The germline CDR1 and CDR2 sequences are DFQATT and SNEGSKA (reference sequence).

In its sample, this clonotype was seen a few times. This chain links TRBV12-3 or TRBV12-4 with TRBJ1-3; D is ambiguous. Trimming stripped 7 bases from V and 0 bases from J, with 13 bases between. CDR3 length: 15 amino acids. The CDR3 bases are TGTGCCAGCACTCTCAGGACGAGCTCTGGAAACACCATATATTTT. Translation gives CASTLRTSSGNTIYF.

The V call is TRBV6-1, the J call TRBJ1-4; possible D gene TRBD1, 6 bases. V was cut by 6 bases and J by 5 bases, with 13 bases left in between. The length of the CDR3 is 14 residues. Germline-derived CDR1 and CDR2 are MNHNS and SASEGT. The CDR3 DNA reads as TGTGCCAGCAGCCAAGACAGGTTCAATGAAAAACTGTTTTTT. The encoded protein is CASSQDRFNEKLFF.

This clonotype was observed a handful of times. The rearrangement links TRBV10-3 to TRBJ1-1; no definite D call. V was clipped by 2 bases and J by 7 bases, with 5 bases between them. CDR1 and CDR2 from the germline V gene are ENHRY and SYGVKD. The CDR3 spans 11 residues. CDR3 region: CAISEMDEAFF. CDR3 in DNA: TGTGCCATCAGTGAGATGGATGAAGCTTTCTTT.

There are many counts of this clonotype. The chain employs TRBV28 and TRBJ2-2; D is uncertain. This CDR3 spans 16 amino acids. Germline loops: CDR1 MDHEN, CDR2 SYDVKM. With 2 bases removed from V and 0 bases from J, the gap between germline ends came to 10 bases. The CDR3 DNA reads as TGTGCCAGCAGTTTAGTATCACGGTCGAACACCGGGGAGCTGTTTTTT. Translating gives CASSLVSRSNTGELFF.

This clonotype has ten or more counts. The chain's CDR3 is CATSTRTRGGYTF. The CDR3 region has the DNA TGTGCCACCAGCACAAGGACCCGTGGGGGCTACACCTTC. The chain employs TRBV15 and TRBJ1-2; D remains unclear. The CDR3 runs to 13 residues. Trimming cost V 4 bases and J 8 bases, with 14 bases left between them. Germline lookup yields CDR1 LNHNV and CDR2 YYDKDF (reference sequence).

This clonotype showed up just a few times. This chain connects TRBV12-3 or TRBV12-4 to TRBJ1-2; tentatively, D is TRBD1 (5 bases). The CDR3 contains 11 residues. The V end lost 2 bases, the J end lost 8 bases, and 6 bases lay between the germline ends. CDR3 nucleotide sequence: TGTGCCAGCAGTTTACGGGGGGGCTACACCTTC. Protein: CASSLRGGYTF.

A word on this clonotype: The missing conserved phenylalanine or tryptophan at the end of this CDR3 makes a read error likely. The V and J genes are TRBV6-1 and TRBJ1-2; D not resolved. The CDR3 covers 13 residues. CDR1 and CDR2 (germline): MNHNS, SASEGT. The CDR3 loop reads CACSEARRDGYTV. CDR3 DNA sequence: TGCGCCTGCAGTGAAGCAAGGAGGGATGGCTACACCGTC.

This clonotype came up many times. This chain joins TRBV11-2 and TRBJ2-5; D not resolved. With 0 bases removed from V and 11 bases from J, the gap between germline ends came to 7 bases. Germline assignment: CDR1 SGHAT and CDR2 FQNNGV. This CDR3 has 11 residues. This CDR3 is CASSLDWLQYF. As DNA, the CDR3 is TGTGCCAGCAGCTTAGATTGGCTACAGTACTTC.

This clonotype was observed many times. The rearrangement joins TRBV6-1 to TRBJ1-1, with 7 bases fitting TRBD1. The CDR3 has 14 residues. V lost 5 bases and J lost 5; bases outside the gene matches: 8. Germline V gives CDR1 MNHNS, CDR2 SASEGT. The CDR3 loop is CASSPGRGRTEAFF. The CDR3 region has the DNA TGTGCCAGCAGTCCCGGGAGGGGGCGAACTGAAGCTTTCTTT.

This clonotype was detected only a few times. V is TRBV7-3 and J is TRBJ2-5; 13 nucleotides match TRBD2. The V gene's germline CDR1 is SGHTA and CDR2 FQGTGA. This CDR3 contains 16 residues. With V trimmed by 5 bases and J by 14 bases, 17 bases remained unmatched. The CDR3, as DNA: TGTGCCAGCAGCCACCCGGGAGGACTAGCGGGAGACCATGGATACTTC. Its protein is CASSHPGGLAGDHGYF.